These 13 T cell receptor beta chains were sequenced from one sample in a study of T cells in Graves' hyperthyroidism and ophthalmopathy. What was amplified from RNA transcripts were TCR beta CDR3 regions. The TCR CDR3 was amplified in a first-round RT-PCR using the HTBI primer set. TCRdb re-called the multiplex PCR reads through MiXCR, storing one row per CDR3 protein. The table lists around 660,000 distinct CDR3 sequences, 45% of them singletons. Sequencing was carried out using peripheral blood or thyroid tissue (not recorded which). Receptors originate from an adult man with Graves' disease, either hyperthyroidism or ophthalmopathy (not recorded which).

Details on this clonotype: A read error may be the cause here, since a much bigger clone is one base away. The V gene is TRBV7-9, the J gene TRBJ2-7; D may match TRBD1 or TRBD2 (5 bases each). Germline V gene lookup returns CDR1 SEHNR and CDR2 FQNEAQ (reference sequence). The CDR3 contains 15 residues. V dropped 4 bases and J dropped 2 bases, with 15 bases sitting between them. The DNA for the CDR3 is TGTGCCAGCAGCTCAGAGGGGACGGCCACCTACGAGCAGTACTTC. This encodes CASSSEGTATYEQYF.

The V gene is TRBV9, the J gene TRBJ1-5, with D possibly TRBD1 on 5 matching bases. Germline CDR1 reads SGDLS; CDR2 reads YYNGEE. The CDR3 runs to 14 residues. Deletions cut 2 bases from V and 7 bases from J, with 13 bases between. The CDR3 nucleotides read TGTGCCAGCAGCGTTGGGCTTTGGGACCAGCCCCAGCATTTT. Its protein product is CASSVGLWDQPQHF.

This clonotype came up many times. At one end the junction does not follow the germline gene, possibly because of a read error. The chain couples TRBV14 to TRBJ2-5, with D unclear. CDR1 is SGHDN, CDR2 FVKESK, per germline. CDR3 length: 12 residues. The CDR3 bases are TGTGCTAGCAGCCCATTGGGAGAGACCCAGTACTTC. It codes for CASSPLGETQYF.

The chain recombines TRBV19 with TRBJ1-1; D perhaps matches TRBD1 (6 bases). This CDR3 spans 13 amino acids. The V and J ends lost 3 bases and 3 bases respectively, with 8 bases between them. Germline lookup yields CDR1 LNHDA and CDR2 SQIVND (reference sequence). CDR3 protein: CASSMPGDTEAFF. The DNA of the CDR3 is TGTGCCAGTAGTATGCCAGGGGACACTGAAGCTTTCTTT.

This chain connects TRBV6-1 to TRBJ2-7; D not certain. Per the germline V gene, CDR1 is MNHNS and CDR2 is SASEGT. The V end was cut by 7 bases, the J end by 0 bases, with 16 bases between. This CDR3 has 15 amino acids. This chain's CDR3 is CASKPYRDSSYEQYF. CDR3 nucleotide sequence: TGTGCCAGCAAACCCTACAGAGATAGCTCCTACGAGCAGTACTTC.

V is TRBV5-1 and J is TRBJ1-5; possible D gene TRBD1, 6 bases. V was clipped by 1 base and J by 8 bases, with 10 bases between them. The CDR3 runs to 13 residues. Germline V gene sequence: CDR1 SGHRS, CDR2 YFSETQ. The CDR3 region is CASSLTGSKPQHF. CDR3 DNA sequence: TGCGCCAGCAGCTTGACAGGGAGCAAGCCCCAGCATTTT.

Turning to this clonotype: One end of the junction varies from germline; a read error may be responsible. V and J are TRBV10-1 and TRBJ2-5; D is perhaps TRBD2 (8 bases). The V gene's germline CDR1 is WNHNN and CDR2 SYGVQD (reference sequence). CDR3 size: 17 residues. The DNA for the CDR3 is TGTGCCAGCAGTTTAACGGGGGGGGACAGACCCCAAGAGACCCAGTACTTC. Its protein product is CASSLTGGDRPQETQYF.

This clonotype showed up just a few times. The rearrangement joins TRBV10-3 to TRBJ1-3; D is perhaps TRBD1 (5 bases). CDR1 and CDR2 (germline): ENHRY, SYGVKD. There are 15 residues in the CDR3. V gave up 8 bases and J gave up 0 bases, with 14 bases separating them. As DNA, the CDR3 is TGTGCCATCCGGCCTCGGGGCGGCTCTGGAAACACCATATATTTT. Its translation: CAIRPRGGSGNTIYF.

This clonotype showed up just a few times. The V and J genes are TRBV7-9 and TRBJ2-7; TRBD2 might be the D (5 bases). The CDR3 length is 15 residues. Trimming pared 5 bases from V and 0 bases from J, leaving 14 bases between. Looked up from germline, CDR1 is SEHNR and CDR2 is FQNEAQ (reference sequence). DNA for the CDR3: TGTGCCAGCAGCCCCAACCCCGGGGACTCCTACGAGCAGTACTTC. This gives the protein CASSPNPGDSYEQYF.

This clonotype has just a few counts. The rearrangement links TRBV7-2 to TRBJ1-1; possible D gene TRBD1, 5 bases. The V end lost 7 bases, the J end lost 1 base, and 16 bases lay between the germline ends. There are 15 residues in the CDR3. The germline V gene has CDR1 SGHTA and CDR2 FQGNSA. CDR3 sequence reads: CASIRGGVANTEAFF. DNA for the CDR3: TGTGCCAGCATCCGGGGGGGGGTGGCGAACACTGAAGCTTTCTTT.

The chain employs TRBV20-1 and TRBJ2-5, with 12 positions matching TRBD2. CDR1 DFQATT and CDR2 SNEGSKA come from the germline V gene (reference sequence). J lost 5 bases, V lost 2 bases, and 12 bases had no gene match. This CDR3 has 17 amino acids. This CDR3 is CSARPSLAGGQAETQYF. The CDR3 coding sequence is TGCAGTGCTAGACCTTCTCTAGCGGGGGGGCAGGCGGAGACCCAGTACTTC.

Only a few counts were recorded for this clonotype. The chain employs TRBV19 and TRBJ1-1; D is ambiguous. In germline, CDR1 is LNHDA, CDR2 SQIVND (reference sequence). The CDR3 length is 14 residues. V lost 3 bases, J lost 1 base, and 9 bases lay in between. CDR3 coding DNA: TGTGCCAGTAGTATCCTTAAAAGGAACACTGAAGCTTTCTTT. Residues: CASSILKRNTEAFF.

About this clonotype itself: The germline gene is not matched at one end of the junction; a read error may be the cause. The CDR3 bases are TGTGCCAGCAGCTTGGCCTTCGGGACAGGGCAATTTTATGGCTACACCTTC. Translated, it gives CASSLAFGTGQFYGYTF. The chain employs TRBV5-1 and TRBJ1-2; the match to TRBD1 covers 9 bases. This CDR3 spans 17 amino acids. CDR1 and CDR2 (germline): SGHRS, YFSETQ.